This is a list of T cell receptor beta chains from one sample in a study of PD-L1 blockade in urothelial cancer. Sequencing used immunoSEQ multiplex PCR; TCRdb keeps in-frame clones, though not all of them. The sample yields 120,000 or so clones, around 86% seen once. This specimen consisted of PBMCs, obtained around atezolizumab (anti-PD-L1) treatment. The receptors stem from a man over 45 with urothelial cancer. The CDR3 runs from the conserved cysteine through the conserved F or W. Each record gives: J gene, V gene, clone size, D gene, CDR3 protein, CDR3 DNA. The D gene is left open where the match is weak. Clone size appears in some rows only: once, few, many, or a class for an expanded clone.

J gene: TRBJ2-2
V gene: TRBV30
clone size: -
D gene: TRBD2
CDR3 protein: CAYNPGTSYGTGELFF
CDR3 DNA: TGTGCCTACAACCCCGGGACTAGCTATGGCACCGGGGAGCTGTTTTTT

J gene: TRBJ2-7
V gene: TRBV28
clone size: -
D gene: -
CDR3 protein: CASSFGLLYEQYF
CDR3 DNA: TGTGCCAGCAGTTTCGGACTCCTCTACGAGCAGTACTTC

J gene: TRBJ2-1
V gene: TRBV16
clone size: -
D gene: TRBD2
CDR3 protein: CASASGRAHEQFF
CDR3 DNA: TGTGCCAGCGCTAGCGGGAGGGCCCATGAGCAGTTCTTC

J gene: TRBJ2-7
V gene: TRBV27
clone size: -
D gene: -
CDR3 protein: CASSLAQGTYEQYF
CDR3 DNA: TGTGCCAGCAGTTTAGCACAGGGTACCTACGAGCAGTACTTC

J gene: TRBJ1-6
V gene: TRBV18
clone size: -
D gene: TRBD1
CDR3 protein: CASSPNTGDNNSPLHF
CDR3 DNA: TGTGCCAGCTCACCTAATACAGGGGACAATAATTCACCCCTCCACTTT

J gene: TRBJ1-5
V gene: TRBV7-2
clone size: -
D gene: -
CDR3 protein: CASSLEQGRQPQHF
CDR3 DNA: TGTGCCAGCAGCTTAGAACAGGGCCGTCAGCCCCAGCATTTT

J gene: TRBJ2-1
V gene: TRBV4-2
clone size: -
D gene: -
CDR3 protein: CASSRVAGEQFF
CDR3 DNA: TGTGCCAGCTCTCGAGTAGCTGGTGAGCAGTTCTTC

J gene: TRBJ2-2
V gene: TRBV4-1
clone size: -
D gene: TRBD1
CDR3 protein: CASSNTGTGDIGELFF
CDR3 DNA: TGCGCCAGCAGCAACACCGGGACAGGGGATATAGGGGAGCTGTTTTTT

J gene: TRBJ1-6
V gene: TRBV7-3
clone size: few
D gene: -
CDR3 protein: CASSSLAGPNSPLHF
CDR3 DNA: TGTGCCAGCAGCTCCCTCGCAGGGCCGAATTCACCCCTCCACTTT

J gene: TRBJ2-2
V gene: TRBV7-8
clone size: few
D gene: -
CDR3 protein: CASQPQRLWTTNTGELFF
CDR3 DNA: TGTGCCAGCCAACCCCAGCGATTGTGGACAACGAACACCGGGGAGCTGTTTTTT

J gene: TRBJ1-2
V gene: TRBV7-9
clone size: -
D gene: -
CDR3 protein: CASSSPLGRGENYGYTF
CDR3 DNA: TGTGCCAGCAGCTCCCCCCTTGGGCGGGGTGAAAACTATGGCTACACCTTC

J gene: TRBJ2-2
V gene: TRBV18
clone size: -
D gene: TRBD1
CDR3 protein: CASSPSRTGNTGELFF
CDR3 DNA: TGTGCCAGCTCACCTTCCCGGACAGGGAACACCGGGGAGCTGTTTTTT

J gene: TRBJ2-1
V gene: TRBV27
clone size: -
D gene: TRBD2
CDR3 protein: CASRLAGANEQFF
CDR3 DNA: TGTGCCAGCAGGCTAGCGGGAGCCAACGAGCAGTTCTTC